Below are 10 T cell receptor beta chains sequenced from a single sample in a study of shared clonotypes between healthy human individuals. Data came from immunoSEQ multiplex PCR; TCRdb stores just in-frame clones and leaves some out. The top ten clones hold about 0.34% of a sample with a few hundred thousand clones, 96% of them seen once. The sample was memory CD8+ T cells sorted from blood. This sample's subset: CD45RO+ cells pooled with CCR7-negative TemRA cells. The origin of the receptors is a man aged 30 to 45 in good health.

The genes are TRBV27 and TRBJ2-7, with D unclear. The CDR3 has 15 residues. The germline V and J ends were trimmed by 5 bases and 3 bases, with 17 bases remaining between them. CDR1 is MNHEY, CDR2 SMNVEV, per germline (reference sequence). The CDR3 DNA sequence: TGTGCCAGCAGTCCAGGAGCGATATTTAGCTACGAGCAGTACTTC. Its translation: CASSPGAIFSYEQYF.

V gene TRBV7-2 combines with J gene TRBJ2-3; 7 nucleotides agree with TRBD1. CDR3 size: 18 residues. V lost 2 bases to trimming and J lost 4 bases; unmatched junction nucleotides: 15. CDR1 and CDR2 from the germline V gene are SGHTA and FQGNSA. DNA of the CDR3: TGTGCCAGCAGCTTATTGCGAGGGGGCAGGGGTTCCCCAGATACGCAGTATTTT. It specifies CASSLLRGGRGSPDTQYF.

The gene calls are TRBV29-1 and TRBJ2-1; no firm D call. The CDR3 consists of 12 residues. Trimming took off 7 bases at V and 4 bases at J, with 11 bases between the two ends. Germline CDR1 reads SQVTM; CDR2 reads ANQGSEA. The CDR3: CSGGNRYNEQFF. Here the CDR3 DNA reads TGCAGCGGGGGTAACAGATACAATGAGCAGTTCTTC.

This rearrangement joins TRBV7-9 to TRBJ2-7; 15 bases map to TRBD2. Germline V gene data show CDR1 as SEHNR and CDR2 as FQNEAQ (reference sequence). The CDR3 is 16 residues long. The junction had 4 bases not matched to a gene; V was cut back by 5 bases and J by 2 bases. The CDR3 DNA follows: TGTGCCAGCAGCACCGGGACTAGCGGGAGGACCTACGAGCAGTACTTC. Its protein product is CASSTGTSGRTYEQYF.

The chain employs TRBV20-1 and TRBJ2-7; D is unclear. Germline CDR1 DFQATT, CDR2 SNEGSKA (reference sequence). Trimming stripped 2 bases from V and 9 bases from J, with 11 bases between. The CDR3 covers 11 residues. In nucleotides, the CDR3 is TGCAGTGCTAGATGGGTTGCCGGGCAGTACTTC. Its protein is CSARWVAGQYF.

Remarks on this clone: One end of the junction fails to match germline, which may point to a read error. The gene calls are TRBV18 and TRBJ1-5, with unresolved D. Germline CDR1 KGHSH, CDR2 LQKENI. The CDR3 is 14 amino acids. CDR3 loop: CASSPRDSNQPQHF. CDR3 nucleotide sequence: TGTGCCAGCTCCCCACGGGATAGCAATCAGCCCCAGCATTTT.

V and J are TRBV11-2 and TRBJ2-7, with TRBD2 as a possible D gene (6 bases). The CDR3 has 17 amino acids. Germline V gene sequence: CDR1 SGHAT, CDR2 FQNNGV. V lost 1 base and J lost 3, with 19 bases in between. This chain's CDR3 is CASSLAGVSGKLYEQYF. As DNA, the CDR3 is TGTGCCAGCAGCTTAGCGGGGGTTAGCGGAAAGCTCTACGAGCAGTACTTC.

The rearrangement joins TRBV30 to TRBJ1-5; TRBD1 matches at 8 bases. J gave up 5 bases and V 5 bases, and 5 bases lay outside the gene matches. The CDR3 has 13 residues. CDR1 and CDR2 (germline): GTSNPN, SVGIG (reference sequence). CDR3 coding DNA: TGTGCCTGGGCGCCGGGACAGGATCAGCCCCAGCATTTT. Translating it yields CAWAPGQDQPQHF.

V is TRBV10-3 and J is TRBJ1-1, with D possibly matching TRBD1 (6 bases). Germline values: CDR1 ENHRY, CDR2 SYGVKD. The CDR3 is 17 amino acids. With 7 bases removed from V and 6 bases from J, the gap between germline ends came to 27 bases. The CDR3 loop reads CAIKQAGALSPGSEAFF. The CDR3 DNA reads as TGTGCCATCAAACAGGCAGGGGCCCTTAGCCCGGGATCTGAAGCTTTCTTT.

J is TRBJ2-6 and V is TRBV19; TRBD2 is a possible D gene (6 bases). The CDR3 sequence is 15 residues long. The ends were cut back, 3 bases at V and 4 bases at J, with 10 bases in the middle. Per the germline V gene, CDR1 is LNHDA and CDR2 is SQIVND (reference sequence). CDR3: CASSIAGTGANVLTF. In DNA form, the CDR3 reads TGTGCCAGTAGTATCGCGGGGACCGGGGCCAACGTCCTGACTTTC.